The clone carrying this TCR beta chain was found many times. These data originate in a study of CD8+CD57+ T cells in acquired aplastic anemia. Germline V gives CDR1 MRHNA, CDR2 SNTAGT. The CDR3 is 15 amino acids. The J segment lost 5 bases and the V segment lost 2 bases, leaving 4 bases of the junction unmatched. Sequencing involved patients with CD8+CD57+ cell expansion previously shown by flow cytometry. It was genomic DNA that served as the template for profiling TCR beta VDJ and CDR3. Using its own MiXCR run on the reads, TCRdb lists one record per CDR3 protein. The data show about 200,000 distinct CDR3 sequences, roughly 60% seen once.

The chain couples TRBV6-4 to TRBJ2-1; 9 nucleotides align to TRBD2. Material for sequencing was sorted CD4+, CD8+, or CD8+CD57+ T cells (not recorded which) from PBMCs. The sequence was obtained from a human donor with aplastic anemia. The CDR3 DNA follows: TGTGCCAGCAGTGACGGAGCGGGGGGCAACAATGAGCAGTTCTTC. Its protein is CASSDGAGGNNEQFF.